Each of the 27 T cell receptor beta chains below was sequenced from the same sample in a study of cytomegalovirus exposure and HLA in healthy donors. The PCR contained 60 Vbeta and 13 Jbeta primers. Profiling relied on immunoSEQ multiplex PCR, and the TCRdb table lists in-frame clones only, not all of them. The data contain about 130,000 clones, approximately 17% of them singletons. The sequenced sample was PBMCs. These receptors all come from a female donor in good health and CMV-seropositive.

This sequence joins TRBV10-1 and TRBJ1-6, with 10 bases fitting TRBD1. Trimming at V came to 6 bases and at J to 10 bases, leaving 9 bases not matched to a gene. Germline-derived CDR1 and CDR2 are WNHNN and SYGVQD (reference sequence). The CDR3 length is 15 residues. CDR3 protein: CASSRDRGRGSPLHF. The CDR3 DNA reads as TGCGCCAGCAGCCGGGACAGGGGTAGGGGCTCACCCCTCCACTTT.

This clone occurred a few times. The V call is TRBV11-2, the J call TRBJ2-7, with D perhaps matching TRBD2 (6 bases). V was trimmed by 5 bases and J by 6 bases, leaving 17 bases between them. The CDR3 is 14 residues long. Germline-derived CDR1 and CDR2 are SGHAT and FQNNGV. CDR3 region: CASSPSGGVGEQYF. The CDR3, as DNA: TGTGCCAGCAGCCCTTCTGGCGGGGTGGGCGAGCAGTACTTC.

The V gene is TRBV2, the J gene TRBJ2-3, with D unresolved. Looked up from germline, CDR1 is SNHLY and CDR2 is FYNNEI. V lost 0 bases and J 4 bases, leaving 17 bases between the germline ends. This CDR3 has 17 residues. The CDR3 DNA sequence: TGTGCCAGCAGTGAAGCACCGGGTCTGGTCGTCCCAGATACGCAGTATTTT. It is translated as CASSEAPGLVVPDTQYF.

This clone was picked up a small number of times. The chain joins TRBV30 to TRBJ1-1; D may be TRBD1 (5 bases). The germline V gene encodes CDR1 GTSNPN and CDR2 SVGIG (reference sequence). This CDR3 has 14 amino acids. V lost 3 bases and J 1 base, leaving 12 bases between the germline ends. CDR3 amino acids: CAWRAEDTNTEAFF. DNA of the CDR3: TGTGCCTGGAGGGCCGAGGACACGAACACTGAAGCTTTCTTT. The full variable domain, its missing parts supplied by reference TRBV30 and TRBJ1-1, is SQTIHQWPATLVQPVGSPLSLECTVEGTSNPNLYWYRQAAGRGLQLLFYSVGIGQISSEVPQNLSASRPQDRQFILSSKKLLLSDSGFYLCAWRAEDTNTEAFFGQGTRLTVV.

The gene calls are TRBV29-1 and TRBJ2-1; D uncertain. The CDR3 totals 13 residues. Trimming took off 6 bases at V and 0 bases at J, with 9 bases between the two ends. Germline values: CDR1 SQVTM, CDR2 ANQGSEA. CDR3 sequence reads: CSVTASSYNEQFF. The CDR3 DNA sequence: TGCAGCGTAACAGCCTCCTCCTACAATGAGCAGTTCTTC.

The V and J genes are TRBV9 and TRBJ2-4; weak D call: TRBD2 (6 bases). The CDR3 length is 12 residues. With 3 bases removed from V and 12 bases from J, the gap between germline ends came to 13 bases. Germline CDR1 and CDR2: SGDLS and YYNGEE. In DNA, the CDR3 is TGTGCCAGCAGCGCAGCCGGGACTCCTCAGTACTTC. Translated, it gives CASSAAGTPQYF. The full variable domain, rest sourced from reference TRBV9 and TRBJ2-4, is DSGVTQTPKHLITATGQRVTLRCSPRSGDLSVYWYQQSLDQGLQFLIQYYNGEERAKGNILERFSAQQFPDLHSELNLSSLELGDSALYFCASSAAGTPQYFGAGTRLSVL.

This clone was counted ten times or more. This chain uses TRBV19 with TRBJ2-2; tentative D call: TRBD1 (5 bases). Trimming stripped 3 bases from V and 6 bases from J, with 11 bases between. Germline-derived CDR1 and CDR2 are LNHDA and SQIVND (reference sequence). The CDR3 is 14 residues long. Here the CDR3 reads CASSIQGAAGELFF. The CDR3 coding sequence is TGTGCCAGTAGTATCCAGGGCGCAGCCGGGGAGCTGTTTTTT.

CDR3 residues: CASSRSPQGELNTEAFF. CDR3 DNA sequence: TGCGCCAGCAGCAGGTCCCCGCAGGGGGAATTGAACACTGAAGCTTTCTTT. This chain joins TRBV5-1 and TRBJ1-1; 7 nucleotides match TRBD1. The CDR3 covers 17 residues. Germline V gene data show CDR1 as SGHRS and CDR2 as YFSETQ. The ends lost 4 bases at V and 0 bases at J; junction bases unmatched: 12. Based on the CDR3 plus reference TRBV5-1 and TRBJ1-1, the full variable domain is KAGVTQTPRYLIKTRGQQVTLSCSPISGHRSVSWYQQTPGQGLQFLFEYFSETQRNKGNFPGRFSGRQFSNSRSEMNVSTLELGDSALYLCASSRSPQGELNTEAFFGQGTRLTVV.

The rearrangement uses TRBV11-2 and TRBJ2-5; tentative D call: TRBD2 (6 bases). The CDR3 runs to 15 residues. CDR1 is SGHAT and CDR2 is FQNNGV in the germline V gene. V was shortened by 2 bases and J by 0 bases, with 10 bases between the two germline ends. CDR3 loop: CASSLPGGYQETQYF. The CDR3 nucleotides read TGTGCCAGCAGCTTACCTGGGGGGTACCAAGAGACCCAGTACTTC.

The chain is built from TRBV7-2 and TRBJ2-5; 10 positions agree with TRBD2. CDR3 length: 16 amino acids. Germline V lookup: CDR1 SGHTA, CDR2 FQGNSA. The J segment lost 4 bases and the V segment lost 0 bases, leaving 5 bases of the junction unmatched. CDR3 in amino acids: CASSLAVLAGVETQYF. The DNA of the CDR3 is TGTGCCAGCAGCTTAGCAGTTCTAGCGGGAGTAGAGACCCAGTACTTC.

V gene TRBV4-1 combines with J gene TRBJ2-5; 7 bases match TRBD1. The length of the CDR3 is 15 residues. CDR1 is MGHRA, CDR2 YSYEKL, per germline. V was pared by 2 bases and J by 4 bases, with 7 bases of the junction left unmatched. The CDR3 sequence is CASSQRGGGPETQYF. CDR3 DNA sequence: TGCGCCAGCAGCCAACGAGGGGGCGGACCAGAGACCCAGTACTTC.

This clone was seen a handful of times. J is TRBJ1-1 and V is TRBV6-4, with D uncertain. The germline V and J ends were trimmed by 3 bases and 0 bases, with 20 bases remaining between them. Germline values: CDR1 MRHNA, CDR2 SNTAGT. This CDR3 contains 18 residues. The CDR3 DNA follows: TGTGCCAGCAGTGAGGGCGGACGGAGGAAAGCGATGAACACTGAAGCTTTCTTT. Its translation is CASSEGGRRKAMNTEAFF.

This clone has more than one count but fewer than ten. The genes are TRBV28 and TRBJ2-4; 7 bases fit TRBD2. Germline V CDR1 and CDR2: MDHEN, SYDVKM. The CDR3 spans 16 residues. V lost 5 bases, J lost 9 bases, and 16 bases stayed unmatched. The CDR3 DNA reads TGTGCCAGCAGTCCGATACTAGCGTTCTCGTTCACCATTCAGTACTTC. Its translation is CASSPILAFSFTIQYF.

This sequence joins TRBV11-1 and TRBJ1-2; maybe TRBD1 (6 bases). The CDR3 is made up of 12 amino acids. Trimming removed 2 bases at V and 9 bases at J, with 10 bases between. From germline, CDR1 is SGHAT and CDR2 FQDESV (reference sequence). The CDR3 reads CASSLHRDSYTF. In DNA form, the CDR3 reads TGTGCCAGCAGCTTACACAGGGACAGCTACACCTTC.

This clone came up a few times. The V gene is TRBV21-1, the J gene TRBJ1-4; TRBD1 was called by the table and not checked on the DNA. TRBV21-1 is a pseudogene locus. This CDR3 has 15 amino acids. The CDR3 loop reads CASSKGTGTNEKLFF. CDR3 bases: TGTGCCAGCAGCAAAGGAACAGGAACTAATGAAAAACTGTTTTTT.

The chain employs TRBV5-4 and TRBJ2-2; tentative D call: TRBD2 (5 bases). There are 14 residues in the CDR3. Germline-derived CDR1 and CDR2 are SGHNT and YYREEE (reference sequence). The V end was cut by 5 bases, the J end by 7 bases, with 15 bases between. As DNA, the CDR3 is TGTGCCAGCAGAGATTCCCGGGGTGGCGGGGAGCTGTTTTTT. Translation gives CASRDSRGGGELFF.

The chain links TRBV6-5 to TRBJ2-1; TRBD1 matches at 7 bases. V was clipped by 5 bases and J by 0 bases; unmatched bases: 4. This CDR3 is 15 amino acids long. Germline CDR1 reads MNHEY; CDR2 reads SVGAGI. The CDR3 DNA sequence: TGTGCCAGCAGTCGGGACAGACGCTCCTACAATGAGCAGTTCTTC. The encoded protein is CASSRDRRSYNEQFF.

The genes are TRBV2 and TRBJ2-1; 7 bases map to TRBD2. The CDR3 contains 13 residues. The J segment lost 6 bases and the V segment lost 7 bases, leaving 6 bases of the junction unmatched. CDR1 and CDR2 from the germline V gene are SNHLY and FYNNEI. The CDR3 loop is CASTLAEVNEQFF. CDR3 DNA: TGTGCCAGCACCCTAGCGGAAGTCAATGAGCAGTTCTTC.

This clone was detected a few times. This chain joins TRBV28 and TRBJ2-3; TRBD2 aligns across 9 bases. This CDR3 has 16 amino acids. From germline, CDR1 is MDHEN and CDR2 SYDVKM. V trimming: 3 bases; J trimming: 2 bases; junction bases outside the gene matches: 6. DNA of the CDR3: TGTGCCAGCAGTTTGGGGATAGCGGGAGACACAGATACGCAGTATTTT. Encoded protein: CASSLGIAGDTDTQYF.

This clone was counted a few times. The rearrangement uses TRBV5-4 and TRBJ2-7, with D perhaps matching TRBD1 (6 bases). This CDR3 spans 14 amino acids. Between the trimmed V and J ends, which lost 0 bases and 2 bases, there was a span of 9 bases. Germline V gene sequence: CDR1 SGHNT, CDR2 YYREEE (reference sequence). For the CDR3, the DNA is TGTGCCAGCAGCTTGGTACCAGGGGCCTACGAGCAGTACTTC. This sequence encodes CASSLVPGAYEQYF. Supplemented by reference TRBV5-4 and TRBJ2-7, the full variable domain reads ETGVTQSPTHLIKTRGQQVTLRCSSQSGHNTVSWYQQALGQGPQFIFQYYREEENGRGNFPPRFSGLQFPNYSSELNVNALELDDSALYLCASSLVPGAYEQYFGPGTRLTVT.

This clone was picked up a small number of times. The chain recombines TRBV28 with TRBJ2-7; TRBD1 matches at 7 bases. Germline CDR1 and CDR2: MDHEN and SYDVKM. Trimming removed 6 bases from V and 2 bases from J; junction bases left unmatched: 10. The CDR3 loop spans 15 amino acids. CDR3 sequence reads: CASSRTRTGAYEQYF. The DNA for the CDR3 is TGTGCCAGCAGCCGAACTCGTACAGGGGCCTACGAGCAGTACTTC.

This clone was detected only a few times. J is TRBJ1-1 and V is TRBV19; D possibly corresponds to TRBD1 (5 bases). In germline, CDR1 is LNHDA, CDR2 SQIVND (reference sequence). The CDR3 has 15 residues. With 7 bases removed from V and 4 bases from J, the gap between germline ends came to 19 bases. The CDR3 sequence: CASTHPWGVVTEAFF. For the CDR3, the DNA is TGTGCCAGTACCCATCCTTGGGGGGTTGTCACTGAAGCTTTCTTT.

This clone was seen a handful of times. The rearrangement links TRBV28 to TRBJ1-4, with 8 positions matching TRBD1. Looked up from germline, CDR1 is MDHEN and CDR2 is SYDVKM. This CDR3 comprises 16 residues. The trim removed 5 bases at V and 7 bases at J, leaving 12 bases unmatched. CDR3 loop: CASSGLFNRGTEKLFF. DNA for the CDR3: TGTGCCAGCAGTGGACTCTTTAACAGGGGGACTGAAAAACTGTTTTTT.

CDR3 in DNA: TGCAGCGTTGAAGATCGCGGCAGGGGCTCGGCAGATACGCAGTATTTT. It codes for CSVEDRGRGSADTQYF. This chain connects TRBV29-1 to TRBJ2-3; D perhaps matches TRBD1 (6 bases). V lost 0 bases and J 4 bases, leaving 17 bases between the germline ends. Germline CDR1 SQVTM, CDR2 ANQGSEA. The CDR3 consists of 16 residues.

This clone was counted only a few times. This sequence joins TRBV4-1 and TRBJ2-1; weak D call: TRBD1 (6 bases). Trimming cost V 7 bases and J 7 bases, with 17 bases left between them. The length of the CDR3 is 14 residues. Germline CDR1 MGHRA, CDR2 YSYEKL. Here the CDR3 DNA reads TGCGCCAGCAACGGACAGCTCCAAAGGAATGAGCAGTTCTTC. This codes for CASNGQLQRNEQFF.

This clone has just a few counts. The chain uses TRBV6-5 and TRBJ1-1; D gene uncertain. Germline-derived CDR1 and CDR2 are MNHEY and SVGAGI. V lost 4 bases and J 1 base, leaving 10 bases between the germline ends. There are 14 residues in the CDR3. The CDR3 DNA is TGTGCCAGCAGTTGGTGGGGAGAGAACACTGAAGCTTTCTTT. It specifies CASSWWGENTEAFF.

This chain connects TRBV10-2 to TRBJ2-7; 9 bases are shared with TRBD2. After removal of 3 bases from V and 2 bases from J, the junction contained 5 bases not matched to a gene. The CDR3 has 15 residues. Germline assignment: CDR1 WSHSY and CDR2 SAAADI. CDR3 in DNA: TGCGCCAGCAGTGACGTAGCGGGGGTTACCTACGAGCAGTACTTC. This gives the protein CASSDVAGVTYEQYF.